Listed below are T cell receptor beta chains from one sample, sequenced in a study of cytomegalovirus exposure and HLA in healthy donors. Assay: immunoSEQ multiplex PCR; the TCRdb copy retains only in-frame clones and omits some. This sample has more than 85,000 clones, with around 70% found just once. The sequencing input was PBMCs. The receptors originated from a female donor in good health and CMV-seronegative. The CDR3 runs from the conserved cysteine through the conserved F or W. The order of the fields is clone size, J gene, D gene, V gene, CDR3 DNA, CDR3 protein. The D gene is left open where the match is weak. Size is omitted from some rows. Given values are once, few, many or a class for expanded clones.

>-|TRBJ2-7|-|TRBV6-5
TGTGCCAGCAGACGGGCCAAACCCACAGGAGAGCAGTACTTC
CASRRAKPTGEQYF
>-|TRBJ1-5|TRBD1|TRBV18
TGTGCCAGCTCACCTACGGGACAGGGTAATCAGCCCCAGCATTTT
CASSPTGQGNQPQHF
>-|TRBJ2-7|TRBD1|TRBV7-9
TGTGCCAGCAGCCTTGGGACAGCCTACGAGCAGTACTTC
CASSLGTAYEQYF
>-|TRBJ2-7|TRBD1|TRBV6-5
TGTGCCAGCAGTACCGACAGGGGAACTTCCTACGAGCAGTACTTC
CASSTDRGTSYEQYF
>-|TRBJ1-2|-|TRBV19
TGTGCCAGTATTTCGGGCGGGCACTCCTATGGCTACACCTTC
CASISGGHSYGYTF
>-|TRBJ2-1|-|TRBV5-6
TGTGCCAGCAGCGGCTTGGACGCTGGGAGCTCCTACAATGAGCAGTTCTTC
CASSGLDAGSSYNEQFF
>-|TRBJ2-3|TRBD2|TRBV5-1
TGCGCCAGCAGCTTGGATAGCGGGGGTCCCACAGATACGCAGTATTTT
CASSLDSGGPTDTQYF
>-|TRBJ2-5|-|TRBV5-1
TGCGCCAGCAGCGGGGACTCCCCGGCCGAGGAGACCCAGTACTTC
CASSGDSPAEETQYF
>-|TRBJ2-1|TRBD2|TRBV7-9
TGTGCCAGCAGCTCCCGCGGGGGGGGCGCCTACAATGAGCAGTTCTTC
CASSSRGGGAYNEQFF
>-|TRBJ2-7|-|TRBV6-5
TGTGCCAGCAGTTACTCGAGGAATTCGGACGAGCAGTACTTC
CASSYSRNSDEQYF
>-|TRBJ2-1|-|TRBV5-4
TGTGCCAGCACCGGCGGGACCAGCAATGAGCAGTTCTTC
CASTGGTSNEQFF
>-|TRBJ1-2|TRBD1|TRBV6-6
TGTGCCAGCAACCACGGGACAGGGCCGATTGGCTACACCTTC
CASNHGTGPIGYTF
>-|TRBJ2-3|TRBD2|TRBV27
TGTGTCAGCAGTTTATTCGGGGGGGACTCTTACACAGATACGCAGTATTTT
CVSSLFGGDSYTDTQYF
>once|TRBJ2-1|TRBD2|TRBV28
TGTGCCAGCACCCCTAGCGGGAGTGCGTACAATGAGCAGTTCTTC
CASTPSGSAYNEQFF
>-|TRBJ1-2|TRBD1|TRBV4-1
TGCGCCAGCAGCCAAGACCAGGGACAGGGGATTACCTATGGCTACACCTTC
CASSQDQGQGITYGYTF
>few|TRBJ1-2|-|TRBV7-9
TGTGCCAGCACCGAATCGGGGACTAACTATGGCTACACCTTC
CASTESGTNYGYTF
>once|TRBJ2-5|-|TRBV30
TGTGCCTGGAGTCACGGGAATGGGGTCCAGTACTTC
CAWSHGNGVQYF
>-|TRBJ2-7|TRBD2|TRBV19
TGTGCCAGTAGTAACCCGACTAGCGGGCTGTATGAGCAGTACTTC
CASSNPTSGLYEQYF
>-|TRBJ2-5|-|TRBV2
TGTGCCAGCAGGTCTTCCCTCGTCGGGGGAAGGGCGAAAGAGACCCAGTACTTC
CASRSSLVGGRAKETQYF
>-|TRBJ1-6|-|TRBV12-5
TGTGCTAGTGGTTTTTACAGCCAGACACCCCTCCACTTT
CASGFYSQTPLHF
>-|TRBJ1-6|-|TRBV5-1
TGCGCCAGCACCGACGGAGTCGGTGGTAATTCACCCCTCCACTTT
CASTDGVGGNSPLHF
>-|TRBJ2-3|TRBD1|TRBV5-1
TGCGCCAGCAGCAGCGGGACAGGGGGTGTTTCAGATACGCAGTATTTT
CASSSGTGGVSDTQYF